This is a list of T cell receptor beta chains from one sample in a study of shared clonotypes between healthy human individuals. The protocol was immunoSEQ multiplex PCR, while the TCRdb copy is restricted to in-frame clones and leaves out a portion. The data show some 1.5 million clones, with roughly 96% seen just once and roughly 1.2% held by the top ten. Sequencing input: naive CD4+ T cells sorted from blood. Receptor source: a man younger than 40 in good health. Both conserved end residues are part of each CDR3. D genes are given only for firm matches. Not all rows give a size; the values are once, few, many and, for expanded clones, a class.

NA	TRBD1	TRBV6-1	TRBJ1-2	TGTGCCAGCAGGGACCGGACAGGACCGGACTATGGCTACACCTTC	CASRDRTGPDYGYTF
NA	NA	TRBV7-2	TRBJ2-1	TGTGCCAGCAGCGCGTTCTGGGGGATAGGGTCACGCAATGAGCAGTTCTTC	CASSAFWGIGSRNEQFF
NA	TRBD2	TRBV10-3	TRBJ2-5	TGTGCCATCTCAGGCCAGCGGGAGAGTGGAGAGACCCAGTACTTC	CAISGQRESGETQYF
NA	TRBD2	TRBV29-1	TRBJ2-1	TGCAGCGCGTTAGCGGGAGTCAATGAGCAGTTCTTC	CSALAGVNEQFF
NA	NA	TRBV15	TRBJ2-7	TGTGCCACCAGCAAGACAGGAAAGGGCACCTACGAGCAGTACTTC	CATSKTGKGTYEQYF
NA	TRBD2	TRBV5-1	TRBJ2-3	TGCGCCAGCAGCTCCGGACTAGCGGGAGGGTCAGATACGCAGTATTTT	CASSSGLAGGSDTQYF
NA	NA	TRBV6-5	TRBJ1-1	TGTGCCAGCAGTTACGACCAATGGGGTGAAGCTTTCTTT	CASSYDQWGEAFF
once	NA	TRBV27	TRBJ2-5	TGTGCCAGCAGCCTACAGGGTGCGGAAAAAGAGACCCAGTACTTC	CASSLQGAEKETQYF
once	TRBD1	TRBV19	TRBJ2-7	TGTGCCAGCGGAAGGGGACAGCCCTACGAGCAGTACTTC	CASGRGQPYEQYF
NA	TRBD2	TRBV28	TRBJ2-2	TGTGCCAGCAGGGGACGCGCGCGGGAGGAGGGCGGGGAGCTGTTTTTT	CASRGRAREEGGELFF
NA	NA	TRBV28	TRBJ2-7	TGTGCCAGCAGTTTATGGGCCCCACAAGGGAGCTCCTACGAGCAGTACTTC	CASSLWAPQGSSYEQYF
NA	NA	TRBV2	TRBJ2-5	TGTGCCAGCAGTGAGTTATGGGGGAGAAAAGAGACCCAGTACTTC	CASSELWGRKETQYF
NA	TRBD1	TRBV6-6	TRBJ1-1	TGTGCCAGCAGTTACAAGGACAGGGGGGATCGAGCTTTCTTT	CASSYKDRGDRAFF
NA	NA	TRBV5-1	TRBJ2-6	TGCGCCAGCAGCTTGCCAGGGACTGGGGCCAACGTCCTGACTTTC	CASSLPGTGANVLTF
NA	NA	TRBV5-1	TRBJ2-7	TGCGCCAGCAGCTTCGGGTACGAGCAGTACTTC	CASSFGYEQYF
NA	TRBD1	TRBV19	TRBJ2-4	TGTGCCAGTACCACTACAGGGGACAAAAACATTCAGTACTTC	CASTTTGDKNIQYF
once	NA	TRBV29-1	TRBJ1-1	TGCAGCGTTGTGGATGGAAAGAACACTGAAGCTTTCTTT	CSVVDGKNTEAFF
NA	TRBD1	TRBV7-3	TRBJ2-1	TGTGCCAGCAGCTCAGGACAGGGGCAGTACAATGAGCAGTTCTTC	CASSSGQGQYNEQFF
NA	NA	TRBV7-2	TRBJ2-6	TGTGCCAGCAGCTTAGTCGGGACACCCTCTGGGGCCAACGTCCTGACTTTC	CASSLVGTPSGANVLTF
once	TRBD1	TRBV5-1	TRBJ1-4	TGCGCCAGCAGCCGGTGGACAGGGGGATATAATGAAAAACTGTTTTTT	CASSRWTGGYNEKLFF
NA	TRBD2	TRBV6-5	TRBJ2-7	TGTGCCAGCAGTTACAGGACTAGCGGGAGTAGAGACGAGCAGTACTTC	CASSYRTSGSRDEQYF
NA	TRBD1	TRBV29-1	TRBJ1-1	TGCAGCGCTAGGACAGGGCCTATCCTTTCGAACACTGAAGCTTTCTTT	CSARTGPILSNTEAFF
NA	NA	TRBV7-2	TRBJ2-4	TGTGCCAGCAGCTTAGACTCTCGGCTAGCCAAAAACATTCAGTACTTC	CASSLDSRLAKNIQYF
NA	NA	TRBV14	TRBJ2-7	TGTGCCAGCAGCCCGGGCGCGTCCTACGAGCAGTACTTC	CASSPGASYEQYF
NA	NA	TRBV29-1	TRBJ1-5	TGCAGCGTTGGTGGGGGGCTTCAGCCCCAGCATTTT	CSVGGGLQPQHF
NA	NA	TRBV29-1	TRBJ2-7	TGCAGCGTTATCGGTGGAGACACCTACGAGCAGTACTTC	CSVIGGDTYEQYF
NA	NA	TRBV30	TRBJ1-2	TGTGCCTGGAGTGTACAGCCCTCCTCTAATGGCTACACCTTC	CAWSVQPSSNGYTF
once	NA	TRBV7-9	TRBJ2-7	TGTGCCAGCAGCTTTTCAGGAGCCTACGAGCAGTACTTC	CASSFSGAYEQYF
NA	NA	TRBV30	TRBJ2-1	TGTGCCTGGAGTGGTGGGAGGAGTGCCTACAATGAGCAGTTCTTC	CAWSGGRSAYNEQFF
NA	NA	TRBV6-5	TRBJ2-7	TGTGCCAGCCGAGAAGGGCCCACTTCCTACGAGCAGTACTTC	CASREGPTSYEQYF
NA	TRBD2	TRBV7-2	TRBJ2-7	TGTGCCAGCAGCTTTGCTAGCGGGAGGGATGAGCAGTACTTC	CASSFASGRDEQYF
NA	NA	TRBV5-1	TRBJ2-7	TGCGCCAGCAGCTTGCTCGGGCAGGCCTACGAGCAGTACTTC	CASSLLGQAYEQYF
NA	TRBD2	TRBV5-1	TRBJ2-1	TGCGCCAGCAGCTTGGGTCTAGCGGGTGCCTACAATGAGCAGTTCTTC	CASSLGLAGAYNEQFF
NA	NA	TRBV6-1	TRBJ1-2	TGTGCCAGCAGTGAAGCTGGCAGGGGAGGGTATGGCTACACCTTC	CASSEAGRGGYGYTF
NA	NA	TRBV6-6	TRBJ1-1	TGTGCCAGCACCTCACTGGGGTGGGCTGAAGCTTTCTTT	CASTSLGWAEAFF
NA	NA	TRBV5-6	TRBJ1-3	TGTGCCAGCAGCTTGGGAGGCAGTTCTGGAAACACCATATATTTT	CASSLGGSSGNTIYF
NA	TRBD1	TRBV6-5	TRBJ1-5	TGTGCCAGCAGCAAATACAGGGGGAGCAATCAGCCCCAGCATTTT	CASSKYRGSNQPQHF
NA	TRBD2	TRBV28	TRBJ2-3	TGTGCCAGCAGTTTAATAGCGGGAGCTACAGATACGCAGTATTTT	CASSLIAGATDTQYF
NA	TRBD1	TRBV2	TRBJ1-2	TGTGCCAGCAGGGGACAGGGCAACTATGGCTACACCTTC	CASRGQGNYGYTF
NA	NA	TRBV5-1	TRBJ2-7	TGCGCCAGCAGCTTGACGGGGATCGAAAGTTGGTACTTC	CASSLTGIESWYF
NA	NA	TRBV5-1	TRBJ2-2	TGCGCCTCCCGAGGCGCCGGGGAGCTGTTTTTT	CASRGAGELFF
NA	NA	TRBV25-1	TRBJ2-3	TGTGCCAGCAGTTTGGGGTCATACACAGATACGCAGTATTTT	CASSLGSYTDTQYF
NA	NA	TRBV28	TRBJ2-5	TGTGCCAGCAGTCGCCGGCGGGGTGGGGGTGAGACCCAGTACTTC	CASSRRRGGGETQYF
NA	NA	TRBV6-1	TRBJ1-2	TGTGCCAGCAGTGAGGCAGGTTATGGCTACACCTTC	CASSEAGYGYTF
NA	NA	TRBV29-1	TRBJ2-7	TGCAGCGTTGCGGCCAGCTCCTACGAGCAGTACTTC	CSVAASSYEQYF
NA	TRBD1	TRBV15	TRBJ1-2	TGTGCCACCTCGGGGGACAGGGTGCGTGGCTACACCTTC	CATSGDRVRGYTF